This T cell receptor (beta chain) is from a study of OX40 agonist ivuxolimab in advanced cancers. The protocol was immunoSEQ multiplex PCR, while the TCRdb copy is restricted to in-frame clones and leaves out a portion. The repertoire consists of 63,000 or so clones, with almost 85% occurring once and the leading ten covering 7.9%. This CDR3 is built from 15 residues. Germline assignment: CDR1 SGDLS and CDR2 YYNGEE. Trimming removed 4 bases from V and 6 bases from J; junction bases left unmatched: 6. This chain connects TRBV9 to TRBJ1-6; 8 bases agree with TRBD1. This receptor was identified in an adult with an advanced solid tumor such as melanoma, head and neck, liver or kidney cancer. The material was CD4+ or CD8+ T cells sorted from blood, obtained in a trial of the OX40 agonist ivuxolimab. CDR3 loop: CASSPRTGRNSPLHF. CDR3 DNA sequence: TGTGCCAGCAGCCCGAGGACAGGGCGTAATTCACCCCTCCACTTT. Combining the CDR3 with reference TRBV9 and TRBJ1-6 gives the whole variable domain DSGVTQTPKHLITATGQRVTLRCSPRSGDLSVYWYQQSLDQGLQFLIQYYNGEERAKGNILERFSAQQFPDLHSELNLSSLELGDSALYFCASSPRTGRNSPLHFGNGTRLTVT.